This T cell receptor (beta chain) derives from a study of STAT5B mutations in CD4+ large granular lymphocyte leukemia. This clone was detected only a few times. Some clones are missing from TCRdb's copy, which holds only in-frame ones; the method was immunoSEQ multiplex PCR. Here the sample spans some 34,000 clones, around 74% being singletons. The material sequenced was CD4+ T cells from blood buffy coats. The receptor was derived from a human donor in good health.

CDR3 residues: CASSSQGIGTEAFF. The CDR3 region has the DNA TGCGCCAGCAGCTCACAAGGAATAGGGACTGAAGCTTTCTTT. The gene calls are TRBV5-1 and TRBJ1-1; no clear D. Trimming took 3 bases from V and 5 from J, leaving 14 bases between them. This CDR3 has 14 residues. Germline V CDR1 and CDR2: SGHRS, YFSETQ.